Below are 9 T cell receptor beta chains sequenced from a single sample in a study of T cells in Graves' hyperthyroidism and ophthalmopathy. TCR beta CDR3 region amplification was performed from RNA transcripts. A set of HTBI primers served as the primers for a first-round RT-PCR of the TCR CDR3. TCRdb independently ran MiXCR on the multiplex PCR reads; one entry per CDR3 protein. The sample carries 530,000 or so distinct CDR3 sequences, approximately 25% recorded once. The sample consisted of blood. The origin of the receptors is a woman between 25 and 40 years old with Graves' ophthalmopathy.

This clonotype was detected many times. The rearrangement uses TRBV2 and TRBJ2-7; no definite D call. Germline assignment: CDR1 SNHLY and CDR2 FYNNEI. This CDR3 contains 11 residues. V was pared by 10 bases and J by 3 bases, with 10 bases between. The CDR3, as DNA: TGTGCCACCGGACGGATCTACGAGCAGTACTTC. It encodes CATGRIYEQYF.

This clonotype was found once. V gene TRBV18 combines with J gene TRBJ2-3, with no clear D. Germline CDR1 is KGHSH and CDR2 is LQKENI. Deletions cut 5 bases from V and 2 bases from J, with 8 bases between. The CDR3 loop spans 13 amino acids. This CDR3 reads CASSTTTTDTQYF. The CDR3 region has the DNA TGTGCCAGCTCAACCACCACCACAGATACGCAGTATTTT.

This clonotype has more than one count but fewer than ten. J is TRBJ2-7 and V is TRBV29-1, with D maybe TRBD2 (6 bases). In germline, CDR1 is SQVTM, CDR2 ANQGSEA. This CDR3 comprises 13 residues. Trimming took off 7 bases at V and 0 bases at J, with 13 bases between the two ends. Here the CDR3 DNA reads TGCAGCGGGGGTGGAGGGAGCTCCTACGAGCAGTACTTC. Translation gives CSGGGGSSYEQYF.

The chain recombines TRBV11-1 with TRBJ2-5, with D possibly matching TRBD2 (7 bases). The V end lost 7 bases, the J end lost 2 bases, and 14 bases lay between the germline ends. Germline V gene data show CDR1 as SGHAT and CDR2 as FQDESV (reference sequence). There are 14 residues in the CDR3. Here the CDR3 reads CASNRRGGQETQYF. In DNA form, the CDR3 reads TGTGCCAGCAATCGGAGGGGGGGACAAGAGACCCAGTACTTC.

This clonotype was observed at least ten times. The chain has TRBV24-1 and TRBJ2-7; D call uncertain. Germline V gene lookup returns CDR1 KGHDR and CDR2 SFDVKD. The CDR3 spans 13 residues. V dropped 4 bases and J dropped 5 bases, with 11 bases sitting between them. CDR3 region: CATSDPWADEQYF. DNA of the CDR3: TGTGCCACCAGTGACCCCTGGGCTGACGAGCAGTACTTC.

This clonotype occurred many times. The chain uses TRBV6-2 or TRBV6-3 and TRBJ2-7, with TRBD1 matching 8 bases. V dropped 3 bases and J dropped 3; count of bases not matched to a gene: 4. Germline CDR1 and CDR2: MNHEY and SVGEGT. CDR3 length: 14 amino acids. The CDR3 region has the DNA TGTGCCAGCAGTTATGGTGGACAGGGCTACGAGCAGTACTTC. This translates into CASSYGGQGYEQYF.

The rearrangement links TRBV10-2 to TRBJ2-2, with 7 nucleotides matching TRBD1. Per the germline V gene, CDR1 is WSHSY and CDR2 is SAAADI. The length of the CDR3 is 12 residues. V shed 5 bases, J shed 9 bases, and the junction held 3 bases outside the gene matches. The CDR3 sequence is CASSQQGRELFF. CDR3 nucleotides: TGCGCCAGCAGTCAACAGGGGCGGGAGCTGTTTTTT.

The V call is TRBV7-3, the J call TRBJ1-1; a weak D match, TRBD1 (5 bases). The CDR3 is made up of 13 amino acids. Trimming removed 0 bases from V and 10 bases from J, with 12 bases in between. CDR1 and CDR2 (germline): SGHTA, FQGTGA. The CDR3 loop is CASSLTGHARAFF. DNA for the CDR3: TGTGCCAGCAGCTTAACTGGACATGCTCGAGCTTTCTTT. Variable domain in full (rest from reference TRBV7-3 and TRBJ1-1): GAGVSQTPSNKVTEKGKYVELRCDPISGHTALYWYRQSLGQGPEFLIYFQGTGAADDSGLPNDRFFAVRPEGSVSTLKIQRTERGDSAVYLCASSLTGHARAFFGQGTRLTVV.

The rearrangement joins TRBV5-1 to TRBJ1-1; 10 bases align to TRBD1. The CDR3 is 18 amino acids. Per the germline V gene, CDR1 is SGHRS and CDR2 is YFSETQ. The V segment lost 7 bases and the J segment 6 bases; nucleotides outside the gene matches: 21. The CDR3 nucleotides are TGCGCCAGCCATGAGGGACAGGGGTGGCCTTTTTTGAGCGCTGAAGCTTTCTTT. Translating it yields CASHEGQGWPFLSAEAFF.